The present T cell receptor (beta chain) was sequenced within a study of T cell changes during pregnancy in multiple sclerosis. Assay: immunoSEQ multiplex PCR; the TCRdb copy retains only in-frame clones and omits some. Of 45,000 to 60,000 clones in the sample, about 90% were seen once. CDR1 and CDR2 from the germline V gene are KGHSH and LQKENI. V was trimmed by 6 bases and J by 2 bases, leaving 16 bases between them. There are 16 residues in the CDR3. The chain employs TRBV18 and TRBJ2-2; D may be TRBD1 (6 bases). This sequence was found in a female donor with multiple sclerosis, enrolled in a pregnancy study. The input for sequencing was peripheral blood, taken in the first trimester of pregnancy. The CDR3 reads CASSPLTGINTGELFF. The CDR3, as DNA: TGTGCCAGCTCTCCCTTGACAGGAATCAACACCGGGGAGCTGTTTTTT.